The present entry profiles one T cell receptor beta chain with its context. This entry belongs to a study of blood T cell repertoires in COVID-19. In the original analysis: Nucleated cell number was recorded as an estimate derived from reference gene primer amplification. TCRdb's copy holds only in-frame clones and misses some; the assay was immunoSEQ multiplex PCR. Clone size and the V and J calls come from that table; the DNA yielded D and trimming. This repertoire shows some 150,000 clones, 87% found once; its top ten account for about 2.5%. Germline V gene sequence: CDR1 SNHLY, CDR2 FYNNEI. This CDR3 comprises 13 residues. Deletions cut 8 bases from V and 5 bases from J, with 13 bases between.

J is TRBJ2-1 and V is TRBV2; no clear D. The specimen sequenced was peripheral blood. This TCR came from a man aged 45-65 years with active COVID-19. CDR3 sequence: CASSRLEDNEQFF. Written as DNA, the CDR3 is TGTGCCAGCTCCCGACTGGAAGACAATGAGCAGTTCTTC.